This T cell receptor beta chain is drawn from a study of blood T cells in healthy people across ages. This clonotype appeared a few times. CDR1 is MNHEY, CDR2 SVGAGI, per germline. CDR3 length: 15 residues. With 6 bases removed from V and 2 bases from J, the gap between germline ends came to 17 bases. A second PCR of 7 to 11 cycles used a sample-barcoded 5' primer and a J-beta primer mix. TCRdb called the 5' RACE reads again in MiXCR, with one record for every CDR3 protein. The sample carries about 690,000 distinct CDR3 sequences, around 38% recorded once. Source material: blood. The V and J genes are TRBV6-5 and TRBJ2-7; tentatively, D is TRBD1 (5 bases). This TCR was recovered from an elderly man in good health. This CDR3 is CASRELWTNTYEQYF. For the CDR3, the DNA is TGTGCCAGCAGGGAATTGTGGACAAATACCTACGAGCAGTACTTC.